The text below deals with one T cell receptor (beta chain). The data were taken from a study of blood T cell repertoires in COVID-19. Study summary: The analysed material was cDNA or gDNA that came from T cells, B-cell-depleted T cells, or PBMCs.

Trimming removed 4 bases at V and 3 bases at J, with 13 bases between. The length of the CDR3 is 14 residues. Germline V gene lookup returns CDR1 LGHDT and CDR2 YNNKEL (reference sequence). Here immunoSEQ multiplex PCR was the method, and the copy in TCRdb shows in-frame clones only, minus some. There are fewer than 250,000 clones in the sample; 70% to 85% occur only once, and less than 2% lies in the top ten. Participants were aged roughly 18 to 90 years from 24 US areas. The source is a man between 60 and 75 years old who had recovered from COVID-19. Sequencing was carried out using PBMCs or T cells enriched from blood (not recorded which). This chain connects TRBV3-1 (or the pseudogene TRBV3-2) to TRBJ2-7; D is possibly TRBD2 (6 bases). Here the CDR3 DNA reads TGTGCCAGCAGCCCCGGGACTCCCATCTACGAGCAGTACTTC. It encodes CASSPGTPIYEQYF.